What follows is one T cell receptor (beta chain) and its context. The assay was immunoSEQ multiplex PCR, and TCRdb's table has in-frame clones only and misses some. The profile shows 70,000 to 85,000 clones, approximately 90% of them singletons. The sample comes from a study of blood T cell repertoires in COVID-19. Study background: T cells, B-cell-depleted T cells, or PBMCs supplied cDNA or gDNA.

This sequence originates from a woman aged 55-75 years with active COVID-19. The sequenced material came from peripheral blood.

The DNA of the CDR3 is TGTGCCAGCAGGCGAGCGGGAGGGACGCAGTATTTT. Amino acid sequence: CASRRAGGTQYF. This chain joins TRBV2 and TRBJ2-3; 10 bases map to TRBD2. V lost 6 bases and J lost 9; bases outside the gene matches: 3. Germline CDR1 SNHLY, CDR2 FYNNEI. The CDR3 is 12 residues long.